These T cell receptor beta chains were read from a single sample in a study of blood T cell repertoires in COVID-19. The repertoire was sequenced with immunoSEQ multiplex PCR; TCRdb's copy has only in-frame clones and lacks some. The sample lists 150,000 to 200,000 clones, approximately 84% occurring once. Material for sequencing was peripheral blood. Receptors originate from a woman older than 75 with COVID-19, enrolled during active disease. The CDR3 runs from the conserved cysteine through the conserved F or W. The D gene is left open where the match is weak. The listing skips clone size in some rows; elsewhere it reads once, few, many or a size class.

cdr3_aa: CATSKEGLTRRGYTF; cdr3_nt: TGTGCCACCAGCAAGGAGGGCCTAACACGGAGGGGCTACACCTTC; v_call: TRBV28; j_call: TRBJ1-2; d_call: .; clone_size: .
cdr3_aa: CASSSSGQGNHEQYF; cdr3_nt: TGTGCCAGCAGCTCTTCCGGACAGGGGAACCACGAGCAGTACTTC; v_call: TRBV7-3; j_call: TRBJ2-7; d_call: TRBD1; clone_size: .
cdr3_aa: CASSPRQGNYGYTF; cdr3_nt: TGTGCCAGCAGTCCGCGACAGGGCAACTATGGCTACACCTTC; v_call: TRBV27; j_call: TRBJ1-2; d_call: TRBD1; clone_size: .
cdr3_aa: CASSTSIERGYF; cdr3_nt: TGTGCCAGCAGCACTAGCATCGAGCGGGGGTACTTC; v_call: TRBV21-1; j_call: TRBJ2-7; d_call: .; clone_size: .
cdr3_aa: CASSLSRGQQETQYF; cdr3_nt: TGTGCCAGCAGTTTAAGCAGGGGCCAACAAGAGACCCAGTACTTC; v_call: TRBV27; j_call: TRBJ2-5; d_call: .; clone_size: .
cdr3_aa: CAIRETGEETQYF; cdr3_nt: TGTGCCATCAGGGAAACAGGGGAAGAGACCCAGTACTTC; v_call: TRBV10-3; j_call: TRBJ2-5; d_call: TRBD1; clone_size: .
cdr3_aa: CASSQTGGAYNEQFF; cdr3_nt: TGTGCCAGCAGTCAAACAGGGGGGGCCTACAATGAGCAGTTCTTC; v_call: TRBV11-2; j_call: TRBJ2-1; d_call: .; clone_size: .
cdr3_aa: CASSSAGGATGELFF; cdr3_nt: TGTGCCAGCAGCTCCGCGGGGGGGGCCACCGGGGAGCTGTTTTTT; v_call: TRBV7-3; j_call: TRBJ2-2; d_call: TRBD2; clone_size: few
cdr3_aa: CASSPAVGPQETQYF; cdr3_nt: TGTGCCAGCAGCCCCGCGGTGGGGCCTCAAGAGACCCAGTACTTC; v_call: TRBV14; j_call: TRBJ2-5; d_call: .; clone_size: .
cdr3_aa: CASSFMGLRETQYF; cdr3_nt: TGTGCCAGCAGTTTTATGGGACTACGGGAGACCCAGTACTTC; v_call: TRBV27; j_call: TRBJ2-5; d_call: TRBD2; clone_size: .
cdr3_aa: CACEQGDTEAFF; cdr3_nt: TGTGCCTGCGAACAGGGAGACACTGAAGCTTTCTTT; v_call: TRBV30; j_call: TRBJ1-1; d_call: .; clone_size: .
cdr3_aa: CASSGLAGGTDTQYF; cdr3_nt: TGTGCCAGCAGCGGACTAGCGGGGGGCACAGATACGCAGTATTTT; v_call: TRBV5-6; j_call: TRBJ2-3; d_call: TRBD2; clone_size: .
cdr3_aa: CASSPGTGQGTEAFF; cdr3_nt: TGTGCCAGCTCACCAGGCACGGGACAGGGCACTGAAGCTTTCTTT; v_call: TRBV18; j_call: TRBJ1-1; d_call: TRBD1; clone_size: .
cdr3_aa: CSVGTSGYNEQFF; cdr3_nt: TGCAGCGTCGGGACTAGCGGCTACAATGAGCAGTTCTTC; v_call: TRBV29-1; j_call: TRBJ2-1; d_call: TRBD2; clone_size: .
cdr3_aa: CASSPLVTNTEAFF; cdr3_nt: TGTGCCAGCAGCCCTTTGGTCACTAACACTGAAGCTTTCTTT; v_call: TRBV14; j_call: TRBJ1-1; d_call: .; clone_size: few
cdr3_aa: CASSSSGMLQWGEQFF; cdr3_nt: TGTGCCAGCAGTTCCTCCGGGATGCTCCAATGGGGTGAGCAGTTCTTC; v_call: TRBV28; j_call: TRBJ2-1; d_call: .; clone_size: .
cdr3_aa: CASSQTSVQETQYF; cdr3_nt: TGTGCCAGCAGTCAGACTAGCGTCCAAGAGACCCAGTACTTC; v_call: TRBV27; j_call: TRBJ2-5; d_call: TRBD2; clone_size: .
cdr3_aa: CASSQNRARETQYF; cdr3_nt: TGTGCCAGCAGCCAGAACAGGGCGCGAGAGACCCAGTACTTC; v_call: TRBV28; j_call: TRBJ2-5; d_call: .; clone_size: .
cdr3_aa: CSDRQGNTDTQYF; cdr3_nt: TGCAGCGACCGACAGGGAAACACAGATACGCAGTATTTT; v_call: TRBV29-1; j_call: TRBJ2-3; d_call: TRBD1; clone_size: .
cdr3_aa: CASRTGTGVYNEQFF; cdr3_nt: TGTGCCAGCAGAACCGGGACAGGGGTCTACAATGAGCAGTTCTTC; v_call: TRBV28; j_call: TRBJ2-1; d_call: TRBD1; clone_size: .